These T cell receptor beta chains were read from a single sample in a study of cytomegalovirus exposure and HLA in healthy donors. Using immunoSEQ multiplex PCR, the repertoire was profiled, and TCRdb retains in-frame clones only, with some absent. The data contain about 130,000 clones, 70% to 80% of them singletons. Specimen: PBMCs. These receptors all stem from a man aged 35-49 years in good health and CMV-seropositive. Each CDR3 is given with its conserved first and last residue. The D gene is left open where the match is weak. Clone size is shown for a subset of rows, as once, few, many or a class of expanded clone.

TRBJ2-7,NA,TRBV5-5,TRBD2,TGTGCCAGCAGCAGGAAGAAACTAGCGGGTAACTCCTACGAGCAGTACTTC,CASSRKKLAGNSYEQYF
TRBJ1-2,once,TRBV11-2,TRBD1,TGTGCCAGCAGCCAGACAGGGGGCGTCGGGTATGGCTACACCTTC,CASSQTGGVGYGYTF
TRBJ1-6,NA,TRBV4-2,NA,TGTGCCAGCAGCCAAGATCCGGGGGTACGCCTCCACTTT,CASSQDPGVRLHF
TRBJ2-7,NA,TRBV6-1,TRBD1,TGTGCCAGCAGATTGGGACAGGGCAGAGAGCAGTACTTC,CASRLGQGREQYF
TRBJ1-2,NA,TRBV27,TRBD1,TGTGCCAGCAGTTTTTCCGGGACAGTCCCCTATGGCTACACCTTC,CASSFSGTVPYGYTF
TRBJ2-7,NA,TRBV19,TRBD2,TGTGCCAGTAGTTCCCTATTTCGTAGCGGGAGTTTATACGAGCAGTACTTC,CASSSLFRSGSLYEQYF
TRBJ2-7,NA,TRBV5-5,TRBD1,TGTGCCAGCAGCTGGACCCCGGGACAGGGGTCTCACGAGCAGTACTTC,CASSWTPGQGSHEQYF
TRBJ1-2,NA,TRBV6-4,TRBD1,TGTGCCAGCAGTGACGGACAGGACAACTATGGCTACACCTTC,CASSDGQDNYGYTF
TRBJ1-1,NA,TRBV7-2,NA,TGTGCCAGCAGCTCCCGTGGGAGGGCCACTGAAGCTTTCTTT,CASSSRGRATEAFF
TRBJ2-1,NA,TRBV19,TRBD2,TGTGCCAGTAGTATGGGACTAGCGGGGGGACATTTCTTC,CASSMGLAGGHFF
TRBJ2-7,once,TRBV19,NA,TGTGCCAGTAGTAATGGGGGAGGAATGTACGAGCAGTACTTC,CASSNGGGMYEQYF
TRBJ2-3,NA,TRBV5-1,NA,TGCGCCAGCAGCTTAGGGGAAAACACAGATACGCAGTATTTT,CASSLGENTDTQYF
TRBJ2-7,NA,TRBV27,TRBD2,TGTGCCAGCAGTCTCCGTTCGGGACTAGCGGGACCCTACGAGCAGTACTTC,CASSLRSGLAGPYEQYF
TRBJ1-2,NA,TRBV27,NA,TGTGCCAGCAGTTTCACCGACAGCCTCTATGGCTACACCTTC,CASSFTDSLYGYTF
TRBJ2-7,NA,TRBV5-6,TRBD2,TGTGCCAGCAGCTTTTGGGGGGGACTAGCAGGTGAGCAGTACTTC,CASSFWGGLAGEQYF
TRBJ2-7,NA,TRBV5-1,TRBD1,TGCGCCAGCAGGCCATCGGGACAGGGGTTAGGTGGCGAGCAGTACTTC,CASRPSGQGLGGEQYF
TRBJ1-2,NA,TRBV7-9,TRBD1,TGTGCCAGCAGCCGGGACAGGGACGCTGATGGCTACACCTTC,CASSRDRDADGYTF
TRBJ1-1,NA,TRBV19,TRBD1,TGTGCCAGTAGTTGGAAGGGACAGGGCACTGAAGCTTTCTTT,CASSWKGQGTEAFF
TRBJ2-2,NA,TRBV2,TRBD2,TGTGCCAGCAAGAGAGCGGGAGGGGCGTCCGGGGAGCTGTTTTTT,CASKRAGGASGELFF
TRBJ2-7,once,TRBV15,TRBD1,TGTGCCACGGCCGGGACAGGGGGCGAAAACGAGCAGTACTTC,CATAGTGGENEQYF
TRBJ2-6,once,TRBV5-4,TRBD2,TGTGCCACCCTCGGGACTAGCGGGAGAGCAGGGGCCAACGTCCTGACTTTC,CATLGTSGRAGANVLTF
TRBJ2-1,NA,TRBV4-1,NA,TGCGCCAGCAGCCAAGATCGCGGGACGAGCTCCTACAATGAGCAGTTCTTC,CASSQDRGTSSYNEQFF
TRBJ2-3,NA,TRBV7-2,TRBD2,TGTGCCAGCAGCTCGGACGGGGGGGATACGCAGTATTTT,CASSSDGGDTQYF
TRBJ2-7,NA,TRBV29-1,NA,TGCAGCGTTGGGACTGGCTGGGAGCAGTACTTC,CSVGTGWEQYF
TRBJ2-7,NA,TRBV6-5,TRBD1,TGTGCCAGCAGTTACTCGACAGGGGCAGTTTCCTACGAGCAGTACTTC,CASSYSTGAVSYEQYF
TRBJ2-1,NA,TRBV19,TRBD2,TGTGCCAGTAGTCCCCTTGGACTAGCTAACCCCAGCTCCTACAATGAGCAGTTCTTC,CASSPLGLANPSSYNEQFF
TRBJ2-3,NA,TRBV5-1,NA,TGCGCCAGCACCCACCCCCAGGGCTTCCCAGATACGCAGTATTTT,CASTHPQGFPDTQYF
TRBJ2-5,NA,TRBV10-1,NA,TGCGCCAGCAGTGATCTACAGGGCCTCCAAGAGACCCAGTACTTC,CASSDLQGLQETQYF
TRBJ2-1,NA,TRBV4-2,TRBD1,TGTGCCAGCAGCCATGCCGCCGGGACAGGGCTCAATGAGCAGTTCTTC,CASSHAAGTGLNEQFF
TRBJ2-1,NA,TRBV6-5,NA,TGTGCCAGCAGTTTCGCCGGGACAAGCTCCTACAATGAGCAGTTCTTC,CASSFAGTSSYNEQFF
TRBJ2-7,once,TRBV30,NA,TGTGCCTGGAGGCAGGAAAGCTCCTACGAGCAGTACTTC,CAWRQESSYEQYF
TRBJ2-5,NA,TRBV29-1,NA,TGCAGCGCTCTTCCGGATCGGGCGGGAGAGACCCAGTACTTC,CSALPDRAGETQYF
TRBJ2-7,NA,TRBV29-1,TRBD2,TGCAGCGTTGCCGGGACTAGCTACGAGCAGTACTTC,CSVAGTSYEQYF
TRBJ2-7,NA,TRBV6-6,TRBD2,TGTGCCAGCAGTGGAAGCGGGAGCGGTTACGAGCAGTACTTC,CASSGSGSGYEQYF
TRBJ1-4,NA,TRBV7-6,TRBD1,TGTGCCAGCAGCTTATGGCCCCCGGGGACAGGGTTTTCAGCTAATGAAAAACTGTTTTTT,CASSLWPPGTGFSANEKLFF
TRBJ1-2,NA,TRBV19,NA,TGTGCCAGTAGCGAACAGGGTTTCTATGGCTACACCTTC,CASSEQGFYGYTF
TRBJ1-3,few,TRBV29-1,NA,TGCAGCGTCGATACAGGGTATGCTGGAAACACCATATATTTT,CSVDTGYAGNTIYF
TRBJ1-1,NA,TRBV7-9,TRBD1,TGTTCCAGCAGCCCTCGGCGGGGACAGGGGCGTGATGAAGCTTTCTTT,CSSSPRRGQGRDEAFF
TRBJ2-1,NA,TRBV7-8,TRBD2,TGTGCCAGCAGCTTCAAGAGACTGGGACCGACTAGCAGGGACTACAATGAGCAGTTCTTC,CASSFKRLGPTSRDYNEQFF
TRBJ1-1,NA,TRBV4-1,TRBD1,TGCGCCAGCAGCCAAGACTCTGTAACAGGGGGCGAATCGAACACTGAAGCTTTCTTT,CASSQDSVTGGESNTEAFF
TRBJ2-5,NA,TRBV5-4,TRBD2,TGTGCCAGCCCCCCACGGGGGGGGGAGACCCAGTACTTC,CASPPRGGETQYF
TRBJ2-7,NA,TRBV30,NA,TGTGCCTGGAGGGGAGAATACGAGCAGTACTTC,CAWRGEYEQYF
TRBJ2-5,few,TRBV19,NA,TGTGCCAGTAGTATTCGGGCGAGACTAGAACAAGAGACCCAGTACTTC,CASSIRARLEQETQYF
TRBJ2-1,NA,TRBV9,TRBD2,TGTGCCAGCAGCGTCGGAGCCGGGACTACATACAATGAGCAGTTCTTC,CASSVGAGTTYNEQFF